The entry below gives a single T cell receptor beta chain sequence along with its context. This sample is drawn from a study of T cell responses to AZD1222 COVID-19 vaccine. Using immunoSEQ multiplex PCR, the repertoire was profiled, and TCRdb retains in-frame clones only, with some absent. The repertoire consists of about 86,000 clones, with approximately 80% occurring once and the leading ten covering roughly 21%. Trimming took 6 bases from V and 3 from J; bases not matched to a gene: 3. The CDR3 extends over 16 amino acids. CDR1 and CDR2 from the germline V gene are SNHLY and FYNNEI. Sequenced here: peripheral blood, sampled on day 0 of AZD1222 vaccination. The gene calls are TRBV2 and TRBJ2-1, with 15 bases that match TRBD2. The sequence derives from an adult in good health. The CDR3 DNA reads TGTGCCAGCAGGCGGACTAGCGGGAGGGTCTACAATGAGCAGTTCTTC. Protein: CASRRTSGRVYNEQFF.